The 10 T cell receptor beta chains in this list originate from one sample, sequenced in a study of cytomegalovirus exposure and HLA in healthy donors. This PCR relied on a set of 60 Vbeta primers and 13 Jbeta primers. TCRdb's copy holds only in-frame clones and misses some; the assay was immunoSEQ multiplex PCR. Here the sample spans fewer than 100,000 clones, roughly 80% being singletons. Specimen: PBMCs. All receptors derive from a female donor in good health and CMV-seronegative.

This clone has a handful of counts. The chain links TRBV11-2 to TRBJ1-4, with D possibly being TRBD1 (5 bases). The CDR3 length is 16 residues. Germline CDR1 SGHAT, CDR2 FQNNGV. With 3 bases removed from V and 4 bases from J, the gap between germline ends came to 15 bases. CDR3 coding DNA: TGTGCCAGCAGCTTTCCAGGGTCTGGGTTTAATGAAAAACTGTTTTTT. This encodes CASSFPGSGFNEKLFF.

Turning to this clone: A read error may produce the germline difference seen at one junction end. CDR3 in DNA: TGTGCTAGCAGCTGGGACAGGGATCAGACCCAGTACTTC. Its protein product is CASSWDRDQTQYF. This chain links TRBV7-7 with TRBJ2-5; the match to TRBD1 covers 9 bases. Per the germline V gene, CDR1 is SSHAT and CDR2 is FNYEAQ (reference sequence). This CDR3 contains 13 residues.

V and J are TRBV21-1 and TRBJ1-5; TRBD1, the table's D call, was not compared with the DNA. TRBV21-1 is deemed a pseudogene. There are 18 residues in the CDR3. CDR3 bases: TGTGCCAGCAGCAAATTTGGGGGACAGGTCTATAGCAATCAGCCCCAGCATTTT. As protein: CASSKFGGQVYSNQPQHF.

V gene TRBV28 combines with J gene TRBJ2-7, with D tentatively TRBD2 (5 bases). CDR3 length: 14 amino acids. V was pared by 8 bases and J by 0 bases, with 14 bases between. Germline V gene lookup returns CDR1 MDHEN and CDR2 SYDVKM. CDR3 in DNA: TGTGCCAGCCATCTGCGAGGGATCTCCTACGAGCAGTACTTC. It encodes CASHLRGISYEQYF.

The chain combines TRBV5-5 with TRBJ2-1, with 10 bases matching TRBD2. Germline-derived CDR1 and CDR2 are SGHKS and YYEKEE (reference sequence). V gave up 2 bases and J gave up 1 base; unmatched junction bases: 6. This CDR3 contains 17 residues. Here the CDR3 DNA reads TGTGCCAGCAGCTTAAGGTCTAGCGGGGGATCCTACAATGAGCAGTTCTTC. Translating gives CASSLRSSGGSYNEQFF.

This clone was detected only a few times. The chain links TRBV7-6 to TRBJ1-4; 9 bases agree with TRBD1. Trimming at V came to 6 bases and at J to 7 bases, leaving 6 bases not matched to a gene. The germline V gene encodes CDR1 SGHVS and CDR2 FNYEAQ. CDR3 length: 14 amino acids. CDR3 DNA: TGTGCCAGCAGTGCGGACAGGGGAGGTGAAAAACTGTTTTTT. Translated: CASSADRGGEKLFF. Together with reference TRBV7-6 and TRBJ1-4, the CDR3 gives the full variable domain: GAGVSQSPRYKVTKRGQDVALRCDPISGHVSLYWYRQALGQGPEFLTYFNYEAQQDKSGLPNDRFSAERPEGSISTLTIQRTEQRDSAMYRCASSADRGGEKLFFGSGTQLSVL.

V gene TRBV6-1 combines with J gene TRBJ1-2; 7 nucleotides line up with TRBD1. This CDR3 spans 13 amino acids. Germline trimming cut 5 bases from V and 8 bases from J; bases unmatched to any gene: 8. CDR1 and CDR2 from the germline V gene are MNHNS and SASEGT. In DNA, the CDR3 is TGTGCCAGCAGTATCGACAGGGTGGAAGGCTACACCTTC. Translation: CASSIDRVEGYTF.

The chain recombines TRBV28 with TRBJ2-7; D may be TRBD1 (5 bases). V shed 3 bases and J shed 5 bases, with 14 bases lying between them. This CDR3 contains 14 residues. CDR1 and CDR2 (germline): MDHEN, SYDVKM. CDR3 bases: TGTGCCAGCAGTTTCAGGGTAAGGCTTGACGAGCAGTACTTC. It encodes CASSFRVRLDEQYF.

Within the sample, this clone is medium-sized. V gene TRBV10-2 combines with J gene TRBJ1-1; possibly TRBD1 for D (6 bases). Germline V lookup: CDR1 WSHSY, CDR2 SAAADI. The CDR3 has 13 residues. Between the trimmed V and J ends, which lost 11 bases and 0 bases, there was a span of 13 bases. In DNA form, the CDR3 reads TGCGCCGGAGGAACAGGGCTGAACACTGAAGCTTTCTTT. Its translation: CAGGTGLNTEAFF.

The V gene is TRBV18, the J gene TRBJ1-5; no clear D. The CDR3 extends over 14 amino acids. Germline V gene sequence: CDR1 KGHSH, CDR2 LQKENI. Trimming removed 2 bases from V and 0 bases from J, with 5 bases in between. This chain's CDR3 is CASSPADSNQPQHF. In nucleotides, the CDR3 is TGTGCCAGCTCACCAGCAGATAGCAATCAGCCCCAGCATTTT.